Listed here is a single TCR beta chain. The clone's antigen remains unknown. The sample holds no much larger clone one base away, and base qualities are not on file. Trimming costs V 3 bases and J 2 bases, and their ends lie 19 bases apart. CDR1 and CDR2 are drawn from the germline V gene (reference sequence): DFQATT, SNEGSKA. Reading from cysteine to phenylalanine, the CDR3 counts 16 amino acids. Just the 48-base CDR3 DNA is kept, in frame starting at base 1. Collaborating institutions collected whole blood in K2EDTA tubes following their own protocols. For TCRbeta analysis, collaborator samples were shipped as frozen whole blood, as isolated PBMCs, or as DNA extracted from either sample type. The immunoSEQ Assay, a bias-controlled multiplex PCR, was used to amplify TCRbeta CDR3 regions from genomic DNA. As for how the authors treated the data: The number of nucleated cells in each sample was estimated from the amplification of reference gene primers within the assay. Sequence reads were collapsed and filtered to measure the absolute abundance of every unique TCRbeta CDR3 rearrangement. Productive Simpson clonality was computed per sample as the square root of Simpson's diversity index over productive rearrangements. TCRdb retrieved this table from immuneACCESS and kept in-frame rearrangements only. Not all clones are present; in checked studies, unresolved V genes account for under half, and no reason is known for the remainder. That table supplies the V and J calls and clone size; D and trimming were determined from the DNA. The sample yields 5,000 to 6,500 clones; 88% were counted once. Jointly, the top ten make up under 7.5% of the sample.

The sample comes from a study of blood T cell repertoires in COVID-19 (dated by TCRdb to 2019 to 2021). About the full investigation: Samples covering the acute and convalescent phases of COVID-19 were provided by collaborators in the United States, Italy and Spain. HLA class I and class II types, where available, came from metadata supplied by the sample provider rather than from assay-based typing. Deeply sampled blood TCRbeta repertoires from subjects exposed to, actively infected with, or recovered from COVID-19 were included in the dataset. The samples were drawn from two sources: the first 160 participants of the ongoing ImmuneRACE study, and 950 to 1,500 subjects contributed by 6 global collaborators. The material from the prospective study consisted of cDNA or gDNA derived from T cells, B-cell-depleted T cells, or PBMCs. The sample metadata nearly always contained a de-identified subject ID, COVID-19 status, age in years and sex. The repertoires were made available in a free public database intended to serve as a resource for research on the immune response to SARS-CoV-2. What the research found in general, with its limitations: The amount of clinical and demographic metadata varied by source and participant and was provided uncurated.

The sequencing sample was made of peripheral blood. The TCR originated in a human donor in a cohort sampled during active COVID-19. The chain was built from TRBV20-1 and TRBJ2-5; there is no confident call for the D gene. Here the CDR3 is given as CSASQSSTRGQETQYF. The DNA is TGCAGTGCTAGTCAATCAAGCACCAGAGGACAAGAGACCCAGTACTTC.